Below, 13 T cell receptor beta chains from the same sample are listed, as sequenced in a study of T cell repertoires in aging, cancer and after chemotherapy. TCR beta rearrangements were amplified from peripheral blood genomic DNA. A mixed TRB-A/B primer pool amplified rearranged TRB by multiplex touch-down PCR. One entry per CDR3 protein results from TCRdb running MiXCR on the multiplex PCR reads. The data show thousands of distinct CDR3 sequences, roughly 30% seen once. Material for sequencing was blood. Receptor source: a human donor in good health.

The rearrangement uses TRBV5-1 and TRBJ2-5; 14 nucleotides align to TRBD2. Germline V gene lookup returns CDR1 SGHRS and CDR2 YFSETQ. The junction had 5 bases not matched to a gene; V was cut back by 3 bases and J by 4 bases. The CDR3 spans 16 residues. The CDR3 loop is CASSSGLAGAGETQYF. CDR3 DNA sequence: TGCGCCAGCAGCTCGGGACTAGCGGGAGCCGGAGAGACCCAGTACTTC.

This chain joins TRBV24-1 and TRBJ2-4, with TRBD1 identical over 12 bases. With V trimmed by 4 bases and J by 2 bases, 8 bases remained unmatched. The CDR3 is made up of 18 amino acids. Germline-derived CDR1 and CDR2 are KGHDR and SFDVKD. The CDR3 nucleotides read TGTGCCACCAGTGAAGCCGGGACAGGGGGCTTATCCAAAAACATTCAGTACTTC. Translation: CATSEAGTGGLSKNIQYF.

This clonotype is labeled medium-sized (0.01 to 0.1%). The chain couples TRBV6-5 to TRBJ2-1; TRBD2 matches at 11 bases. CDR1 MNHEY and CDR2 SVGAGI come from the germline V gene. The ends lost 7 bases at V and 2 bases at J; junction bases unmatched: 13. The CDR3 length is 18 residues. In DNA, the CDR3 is TGTGCCAGCAAGGTGGGACTAGCGGAGGGGGGACCCTACAATGAGCAGTTCTTC. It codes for CASKVGLAEGGPYNEQFF.

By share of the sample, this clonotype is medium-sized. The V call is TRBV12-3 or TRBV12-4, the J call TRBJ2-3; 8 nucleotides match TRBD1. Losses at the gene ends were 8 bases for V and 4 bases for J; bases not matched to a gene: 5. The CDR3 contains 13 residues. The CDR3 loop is CASASTGADTQYF. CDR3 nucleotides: TGTGCCAGCGCTTCGACAGGGGCAGATACGCAGTATTTT.

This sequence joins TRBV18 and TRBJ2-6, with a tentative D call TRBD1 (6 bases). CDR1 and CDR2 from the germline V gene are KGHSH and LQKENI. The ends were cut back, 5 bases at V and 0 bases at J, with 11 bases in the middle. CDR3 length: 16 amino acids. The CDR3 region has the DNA TGTGCCAGCTCATGGGACACTAGCTCTGGGGCCAACGTCCTGACTTTC. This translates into CASSWDTSSGANVLTF. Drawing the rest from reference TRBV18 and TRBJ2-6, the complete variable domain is NAGVMQNPRHLVRRRGQEARLRCSPMKGHSHVYWYRQLPEEGLKFMVYLQKENIIDESGMPKERFSAEFPKEGPSILRIQQVVRGDSAAYFCASSWDTSSGANVLTFGAGSRLTVL.

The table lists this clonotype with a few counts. Here the CDR3 reads CASSPPVNDHTQYF. DNA of the CDR3: TGTGCCAGCTCACCACCAGTCAATGACCATACGCAGTATTTT. This chain connects TRBV18 to TRBJ2-3; D gene ambiguous. The CDR3 covers 14 residues. The V gene lost 0 bases and the J gene lost 7 bases, with 11 bases spanning the gap. The germline V gene encodes CDR1 KGHSH and CDR2 LQKENI.

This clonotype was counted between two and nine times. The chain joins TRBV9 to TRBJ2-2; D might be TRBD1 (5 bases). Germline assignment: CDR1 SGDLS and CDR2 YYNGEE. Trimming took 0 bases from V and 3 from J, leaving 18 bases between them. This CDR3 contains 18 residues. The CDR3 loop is CASSVGQGFRSDTGELFF. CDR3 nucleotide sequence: TGTGCCAGCAGCGTAGGGCAGGGTTTCAGGTCCGACACCGGGGAGCTGTTTTTT.

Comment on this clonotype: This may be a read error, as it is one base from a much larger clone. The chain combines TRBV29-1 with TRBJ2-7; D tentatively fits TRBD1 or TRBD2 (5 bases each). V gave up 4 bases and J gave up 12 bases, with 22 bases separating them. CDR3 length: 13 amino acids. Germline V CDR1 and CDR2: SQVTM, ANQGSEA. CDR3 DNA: TGCAGCGTTGGGACCCCCGGGACGCCTTTTAGGTACTTC. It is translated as CSVGTPGTPFRYF.

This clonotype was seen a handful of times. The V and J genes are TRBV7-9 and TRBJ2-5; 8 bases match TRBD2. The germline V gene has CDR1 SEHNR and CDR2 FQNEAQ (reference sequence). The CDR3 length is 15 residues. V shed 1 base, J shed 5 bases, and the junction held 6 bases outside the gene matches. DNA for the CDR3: TGTGCCAGCAGCTTAGACGGGAGGGCCGGGGAGACCCAGTACTTC. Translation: CASSLDGRAGETQYF.

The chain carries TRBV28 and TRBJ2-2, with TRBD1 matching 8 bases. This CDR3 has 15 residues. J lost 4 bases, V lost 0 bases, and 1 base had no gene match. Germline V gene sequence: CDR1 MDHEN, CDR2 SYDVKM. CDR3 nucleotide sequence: TGTGCCAGCAGTTTATGGGGGACAGGCACCGGGGAGCTGTTTTTT. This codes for CASSLWGTGTGELFF.

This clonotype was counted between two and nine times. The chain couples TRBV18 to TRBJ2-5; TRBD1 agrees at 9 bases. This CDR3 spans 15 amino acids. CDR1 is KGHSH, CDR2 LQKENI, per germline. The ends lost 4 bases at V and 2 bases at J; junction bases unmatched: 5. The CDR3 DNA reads TGTGCCAGCTCACGACCGGGACAGGGTCAAGAGACCCAGTACTTC. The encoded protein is CASSRPGQGQETQYF.

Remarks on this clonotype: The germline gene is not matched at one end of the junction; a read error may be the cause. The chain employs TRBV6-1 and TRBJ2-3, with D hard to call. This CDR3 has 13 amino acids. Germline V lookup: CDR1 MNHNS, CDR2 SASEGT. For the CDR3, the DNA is TGTGCCAGCGGTGACGTGGGTTCCGCGACGCAGTATTTT. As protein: CASGDVGSATQYF.

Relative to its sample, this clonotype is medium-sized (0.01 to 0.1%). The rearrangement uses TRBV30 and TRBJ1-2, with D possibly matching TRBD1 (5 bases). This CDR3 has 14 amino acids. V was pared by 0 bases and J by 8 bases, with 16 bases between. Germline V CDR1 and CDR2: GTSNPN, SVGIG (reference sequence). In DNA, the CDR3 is TGTGCCTGGAGTGTGGGACTGCCGTCGGAAGGCTACACCTTC. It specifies CAWSVGLPSEGYTF.